Listed here is a single TCR beta chain. Its antigen remains unknown. MiXCR was run by TCRdb on the reads, yielding one entry per CDR3 protein. The table lists about 890,000 distinct CDR3 sequences, around 31% of them singletons. These data belong to a study of T cell repertoires in cytomegalovirus infection. Study information: Used in the study were CMV epitopes, some recently identified and HLA-C-restricted, others well-studied and HLA-B-restricted. Public TCR beta signatures provided an indication of both CMV infection and a matching HLA type.

The CDR3 contains 15 residues. Deletions cut 8 bases from V and 0 bases from J, with 14 bases between. Germline CDR1 and CDR2: ENHRY and SYGVKD. Findings of the study overall: Cumulative public TCR beta family frequency identified CMV carriers with the relevant HLA.

The chain joins TRBV10-3 to TRBJ1-3; weak D call: TRBD1 (5 bases). The receptor was derived from a human donor in good health (CMV status not recorded). Some clones in this sample may be carry-over from other donors' samples. The sample here was cultured CD8+ T cells from PBMCs, taken from culture after CMV antigen stimulation. In DNA form, the CDR3 reads TGTGCCATCTTGGCGCAGGGTGACTCTGGAAACACCATATATTTT. It translates to CAILAQGDSGNTIYF.